The sequence of this T cell receptor (beta chain) was determined in a study of identical twins. In germline, CDR1 is MNHNS, CDR2 SASEGT. V dropped 7 bases and J dropped 1 base, with 16 bases sitting between them. The CDR3 spans 15 residues. A universal primer site came from template switching; cDNA carried unique molecular identifiers. Using its own MiXCR run on the 5' RACE reads, TCRdb lists one record per CDR3 protein. The sample shows approximately 890,000 distinct CDR3 sequences, approximately 13% of them seen only once. Notes on the study in general: It was possible that invariant MAIT and iNKT cells partly confounded the zero-insertion analyses.

Points on this clonotype: What it recognizes is unknown.

There were only healthy Caucasians among the donors. These data also featured in a second study, about yellow fever vaccine responses in identical twins. As reported in that work: Vaccine-induced T cell responses in twins were reportedly observed to appear partly convergent, partly personalized.

The sequence derives from a woman aged 18-35 years in good health. The sample consisted of PBMCs. V and J are TRBV6-1 and TRBJ1-1, with TRBD1 as a possible D gene (5 bases). The DNA of the CDR3 is TGTGCCAGCAACCAACCTTGGGGGGGGAACACTGAAGCTTTCTTT. It specifies CASNQPWGGNTEAFF.